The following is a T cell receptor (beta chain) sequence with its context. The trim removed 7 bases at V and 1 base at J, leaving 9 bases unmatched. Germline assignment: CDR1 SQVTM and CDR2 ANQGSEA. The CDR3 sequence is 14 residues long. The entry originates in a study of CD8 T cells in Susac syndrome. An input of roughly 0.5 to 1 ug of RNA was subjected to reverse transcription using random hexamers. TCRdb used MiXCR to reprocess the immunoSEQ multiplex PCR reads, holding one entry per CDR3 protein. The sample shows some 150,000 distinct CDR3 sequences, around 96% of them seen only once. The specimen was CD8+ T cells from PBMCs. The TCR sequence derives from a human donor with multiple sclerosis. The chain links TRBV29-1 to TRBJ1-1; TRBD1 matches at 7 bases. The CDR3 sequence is CSAGTAKRNTEAFF. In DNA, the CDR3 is TGCAGCGCTGGGACAGCTAAGAGGAACACTGAAGCTTTCTTT.